There are a few counts of the clone carrying this TCR beta chain. Germline V gene sequence: CDR1 SGHRS, CDR2 YFSETQ. CDR3 length equals 14 residues. The J segment lost 6 bases and the V segment lost 4 bases, leaving 5 bases of the junction unmatched. These data come from a study of identical twins. In TCRdb, the 5' RACE reads were re-called with MiXCR into one record per CDR3 protein. The sample holds about 790,000 distinct CDR3 sequences, around a sixth seen once. These data were also reused for a study on T cells expressing NK-cell markers. That report adds: Expanded NKG2C+ T cell clones were not confirmed as HCMV-specific.

This sequence was found in a woman aged 18-29 years in good health. V usage is TRBV5-1 and J usage is TRBJ1-3; 9 bases map to TRBD1. The sequencing input was PBMCs. This CDR3 reads CASSPGQGTNTIYF. CDR3 DNA sequence: TGCGCCAGCAGCCCCGGACAGGGGACAAACACCATATATTTT. The whole variable domain, filled in from reference TRBV5-1 and TRBJ1-3, reads KAGVTQTPRYLIKTRGQQVTLSCSPISGHRSVSWYQQTPGQGLQFLFEYFSETQRNKGNFPGRFSGRQFSNSRSEMNVSTLELGDSALYLCASSPGQGTNTIYFGEGSWLTVV.